The 14 T cell receptor beta chains below were found in one sample sequenced in a study of blood T cell repertoires in COVID-19. Repertoires were generated with immunoSEQ multiplex PCR, while TCRdb's copy carries only in-frame clones and drops some. The data show more than 80,000 clones, around nine tenths seen once. Sequenced input: peripheral blood. The receptors here all came from a woman aged 55-75 years with COVID-19, enrolled during active disease.

This rearrangement joins TRBV7-2 to TRBJ2-1; 9 bases align to TRBD1. The CDR3 loop spans 16 amino acids. Trimming took 1 base from V and 7 from J; bases not matched to a gene: 8. Germline assignment: CDR1 SGHTA and CDR2 FQGNSA. The CDR3 sequence is CASSLGFGQGQNEQFF. In nucleotides, the CDR3 is TGTGCCAGCAGCTTAGGATTTGGACAGGGGCAGAATGAGCAGTTCTTC.

There are a few counts of this clone. V is TRBV5-1 and J is TRBJ1-4; D is ambiguous. Germline V CDR1 and CDR2: SGHRS, YFSETQ. Trimming cost V 0 bases and J 3 bases, with 6 bases left between them. This CDR3 region has 14 residues. CDR3 region: CASSLAQPNEKLFF. The DNA for the CDR3 is TGCGCCAGCAGCTTGGCACAGCCTAATGAAAAACTGTTTTTT.

V gene TRBV7-2 combines with J gene TRBJ1-1, with 9 bases that match TRBD1. The CDR3 loop spans 16 amino acids. V gave up 3 bases and J gave up 2 bases; unmatched junction bases: 7. The germline V gene has CDR1 SGHTA and CDR2 FQGNSA. The CDR3 region is CASSLPPGQGNTEAFF. In DNA, the CDR3 is TGTGCCAGCAGCTTGCCGCCGGGACAGGGAAACACTGAAGCTTTCTTT.

The J gene is TRBJ1-1, the V gene TRBV7-3; the D gene is possibly TRBD1 (5 bases). This CDR3 is built from 13 residues. Trimming took off 5 bases at V and 3 bases at J, with 10 bases between the two ends. Germline lookup yields CDR1 SGHTA and CDR2 FQGTGA. The CDR3 protein is CASSGAVDTEAFF. The CDR3 DNA reads as TGTGCCAGCAGCGGGGCGGTGGACACTGAAGCTTTCTTT.

This clone occurred once. The V call is TRBV7-2, the J call TRBJ1-6; maybe TRBD1 (6 bases). Trimming took 1 base from V and 0 from J, leaving 16 bases between them. The CDR3 covers 19 residues. From germline, CDR1 is SGHTA and CDR2 FQGNSA. The CDR3 bases are TGTGCCAGCAGCTTAGTGGGACAAGGGTTTAGCTCCTATAATTCACCCCTCCACTTT. It yields the protein CASSLVGQGFSSYNSPLHF.

The V call is TRBV11-2, the J call TRBJ2-2, with 7 bases matching TRBD1. This CDR3 region has 16 residues. Per the germline V gene, CDR1 is SGHAT and CDR2 is FQNNGV. Unmatched junction bases numbered 6, after V lost 5 bases and J lost 0 bases. CDR3 DNA sequence: TGTGCCAGCAGCCCAGGGGGACATCCGAACACCGGGGAGCTGTTTTTT. This gives the protein CASSPGGHPNTGELFF. Drawing the rest from reference TRBV11-2 and TRBJ2-2, the complete variable domain is EAGVAQSPRYKIIEKRQSVAFWCNPISGHATLYWYQQILGQGPKLLIQFQNNGVVDDSQLPKDRFSAERLKGVDSTLKIQPAKLEDSAVYLCASSPGGHPNTGELFFGEGSRLTVL.

The J gene is TRBJ1-2, the V gene TRBV5-1, with D perhaps TRBD1 (6 bases). Trimming pared 1 base from V and 0 bases from J, leaving 16 bases between. The CDR3 is made up of 17 amino acids. Germline V gene sequence: CDR1 SGHRS, CDR2 YFSETQ. The CDR3 loop is CASSLLPRGEANYGYTF. The DNA for the CDR3 is TGCGCCAGCAGCTTGTTGCCCAGGGGAGAAGCTAACTATGGCTACACCTTC.

The chain carries TRBV5-4 and TRBJ1-3; the match to TRBD1 covers 7 bases. CDR1 and CDR2 from the germline V gene are SGHNT and YYREEE (reference sequence). The CDR3 length is 14 residues. V dropped 4 bases and J dropped 3; count of bases not matched to a gene: 4. The CDR3 protein is CASSPAGGGNTIYF. The DNA for the CDR3 is TGTGCCAGCAGCCCCGCAGGGGGTGGAAACACCATATATTTT.

This clone was counted once. The V and J genes are TRBV5-1 and TRBJ1-4; possible D gene TRBD1, 6 bases. The germline V and J ends were trimmed by 6 bases and 5 bases, with 14 bases remaining between them. CDR3 length: 14 residues. Germline V gene sequence: CDR1 SGHRS, CDR2 YFSETQ. This chain's CDR3 is CASTQGQPNEKLFF. The CDR3 bases are TGCGCCAGCACCCAAGGACAGCCGAATGAAAAACTGTTTTTT.

This chain connects TRBV6-1 to TRBJ1-4; D is perhaps TRBD1 (5 bases). The CDR3 contains 15 residues. The V gene's germline CDR1 is MNHNS and CDR2 SASEGT. Trimming cost V 2 bases and J 4 bases, with 11 bases left between them. In DNA form, the CDR3 reads TGTGCCAGCAGTGAACGGCAGGGAAGTAATGAAAAACTGTTTTTT. Encoded protein: CASSERQGSNEKLFF.

This clone was picked up one time. V gene TRBV19 combines with J gene TRBJ2-7; 10 nucleotides align to TRBD1. V was pared by 5 bases and J by 7 bases, with 8 bases of the junction left unmatched. Germline V gene sequence: CDR1 LNHDA, CDR2 SQIVND (reference sequence). This CDR3 is built from 14 residues. This chain's CDR3 is CASSAGQGYNEQYF. The CDR3 region has the DNA TGTGCCAGTAGTGCGGGACAGGGGTATAATGAGCAGTACTTC.

This chain connects TRBV7-6 to TRBJ2-1; 13 positions match TRBD2. Germline trimming cut 5 bases from V and 10 bases from J; bases unmatched to any gene: 5. From germline, CDR1 is SGHVS and CDR2 FNYEAQ. The CDR3 has 14 amino acids. Written as DNA, the CDR3 is TGTGCCAGCAGCCGCACGACTAGCGGGGGGGAGCAGTTCTTC. Residues: CASSRTTSGGEQFF.

The chain carries TRBV3-1 (or the pseudogene TRBV3-2) and TRBJ2-7; D ambiguous. Trimming removed 1 base from V and 4 bases from J, with 11 bases in between. CDR1 and CDR2 (germline): LGHDT, YNNKEL (reference sequence). This CDR3 region has 14 residues. The CDR3 DNA reads as TGTGCCAGCAGCCAAGCTCCGGGTCCGTACGAGCAGTACTTC. Residues: CASSQAPGPYEQYF.

The rearrangement uses TRBV4-3 and TRBJ1-1; D ambiguous. Germline V lookup: CDR1 LGHNA, CDR2 YSLEER. V gave up 3 bases and J gave up 9 bases, with 14 bases separating them. The CDR3 contains 13 residues. This chain's CDR3 is CASSQGGRAQAFF. CDR3 nucleotides: TGCGCCAGCAGCCAGGGAGGGCGGGCCCAAGCTTTCTTT.